One sample yielded the 7 T cell receptor beta chains listed below, sequenced in a study of chemoradiotherapy in HPV16-positive cancers. Using immunoSEQ multiplex PCR, the repertoire was profiled, and TCRdb retains in-frame clones only, with some absent. The sample comprises approximately 20,000 clones, roughly 86% of which are singletons, and 3.5% to 6% rests with the top ten. The sample consisted of blood, taken from a patient who underwent chemoradiotherapy. All receptors come from a human donor with HPV-associated anogenital cancer.

The chain employs TRBV10-3 and TRBJ2-7; a weak D match, TRBD2 (5 bases). V was clipped by 11 bases and J by 5 bases, with 13 bases between them. Germline loops: CDR1 ENHRY, CDR2 SYGVKD. The CDR3 consists of 11 residues. The CDR3 is CARTLGDEQYF. The CDR3 bases are TGTGCCCGTACCCTCGGGGACGAGCAGTACTTC.

The chain is built from TRBV7-3 and TRBJ1-1; D might be TRBD1 (5 bases). Trimming removed 3 bases from V and 12 bases from J, with 14 bases in between. Germline lookup yields CDR1 SGHTA and CDR2 FQGTGA. The CDR3 totals 12 residues. The CDR3: CASSFAGGEPFF. The CDR3 DNA is TGTGCCAGCAGCTTCGCGGGGGGTGAGCCTTTCTTT.

The chain combines TRBV30 with TRBJ1-2; 9 bases are a match to TRBD1. Germline V lookup: CDR1 GTSNPN, CDR2 SVGIG (reference sequence). This CDR3 is 14 amino acids long. J lost 8 bases, V lost 2 bases, and 9 bases had no gene match. DNA for the CDR3: TGTGCCTGGAGTAGAGGGGGACAGGGTGGAGGCTACACCTTC. It translates to CAWSRGGQGGGYTF.

The chain uses TRBV19 and TRBJ1-2; 11 nucleotides match TRBD1. The CDR3 runs 15 residues. V was pared by 5 bases and J by 2 bases, with 4 bases of the junction left unmatched. The germline CDR1 and CDR2 sequences are LNHDA and SQIVND (reference sequence). The DNA of the CDR3 is TGTGCCAGTAGTCTACGGACAGGGGGCAACTATGGCTACACCTTC. Amino acids: CASSLRTGGNYGYTF.

Turning to this clone: This same CDR3 is encoded by further DNA sequences in the sample. This chain's CDR3 is CASSKGEKLFF. DNA of the CDR3: TGTGCCAGCAGTAAGGGGGAAAAACTGTTTTTT. The V and J genes are TRBV6-5 and TRBJ1-4; D possibly corresponds to TRBD1 (5 bases). Germline CDR1 is MNHEY and CDR2 is SVGAGI. Trimming stripped 5 bases from V and 8 bases from J, with 6 bases between. The CDR3 totals 11 residues.

J is TRBJ1-1 and V is TRBV10-3; D ambiguous. V lost 6 bases, J lost 8 bases, and 13 bases lay in between. Germline values: CDR1 ENHRY, CDR2 SYGVKD. There are 12 residues in the CDR3. The CDR3: CAISLVGAEAFF. The DNA of the CDR3 is TGTGCCATCAGCTTAGTCGGAGCCGAAGCTTTCTTT.

V and J are TRBV6-4 and TRBJ2-3; 7 nucleotides match TRBD2. Germline CDR1 MRHNA, CDR2 SNTAGT. This CDR3 contains 14 residues. V was clipped by 3 bases and J by 3 bases; unmatched bases: 3. The CDR3 DNA sequence: TGTGCCAGCAGTGAAGGACTAGAAACAGATACGCAGTATTTT. Its protein product is CASSEGLETDTQYF.